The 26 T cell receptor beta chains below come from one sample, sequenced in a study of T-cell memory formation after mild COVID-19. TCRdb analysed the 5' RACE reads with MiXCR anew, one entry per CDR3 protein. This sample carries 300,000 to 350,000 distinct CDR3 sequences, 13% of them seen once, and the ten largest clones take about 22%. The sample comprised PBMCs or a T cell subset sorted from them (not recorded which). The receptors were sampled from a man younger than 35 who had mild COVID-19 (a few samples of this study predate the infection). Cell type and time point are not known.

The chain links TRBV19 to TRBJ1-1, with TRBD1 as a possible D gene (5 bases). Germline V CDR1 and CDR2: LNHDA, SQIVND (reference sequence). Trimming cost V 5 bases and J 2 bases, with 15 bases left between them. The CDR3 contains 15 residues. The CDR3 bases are TGTGCCAGTAGTTCCGTGACAGCGGGTAACACTGAAGCTTTCTTT. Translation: CASSSVTAGNTEAFF.

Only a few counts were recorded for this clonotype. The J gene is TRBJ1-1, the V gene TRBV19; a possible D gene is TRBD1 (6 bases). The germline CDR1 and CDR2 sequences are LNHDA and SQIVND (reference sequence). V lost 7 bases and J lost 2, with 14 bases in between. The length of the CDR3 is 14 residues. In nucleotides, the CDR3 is TGTGCCAGTAAACAGGGTTGGGAAAACACTGAAGCTTTCTTT. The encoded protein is CASKQGWENTEAFF.

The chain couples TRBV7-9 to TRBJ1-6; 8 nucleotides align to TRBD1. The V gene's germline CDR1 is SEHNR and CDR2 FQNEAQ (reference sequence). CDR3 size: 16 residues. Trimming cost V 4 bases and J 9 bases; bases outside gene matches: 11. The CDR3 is CASSWDPGGAGSPLHF. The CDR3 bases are TGTGCCAGCAGCTGGGACCCAGGGGGCGCGGGTTCACCCCTCCACTTT.

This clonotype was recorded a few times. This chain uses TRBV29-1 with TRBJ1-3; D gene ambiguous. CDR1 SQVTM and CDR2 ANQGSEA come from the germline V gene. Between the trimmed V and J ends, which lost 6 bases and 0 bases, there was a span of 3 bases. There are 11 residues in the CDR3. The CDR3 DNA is TGCAGCGTCGCCTCTGGAAACACCATATATTTT. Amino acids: CSVASGNTIYF.

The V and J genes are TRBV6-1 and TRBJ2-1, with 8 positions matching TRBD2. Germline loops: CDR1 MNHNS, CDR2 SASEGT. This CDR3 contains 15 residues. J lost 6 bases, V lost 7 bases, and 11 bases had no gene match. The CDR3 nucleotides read TGTGCCAGCACTAACGGGGGGGCCTTTCGCAATGAGCAGTTCTTC. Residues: CASTNGGAFRNEQFF.

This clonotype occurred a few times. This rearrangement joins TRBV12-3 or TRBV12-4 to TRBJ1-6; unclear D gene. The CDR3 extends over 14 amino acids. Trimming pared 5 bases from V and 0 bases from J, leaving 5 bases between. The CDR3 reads CASSQISYNSPLHF. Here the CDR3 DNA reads TGTGCCAGCAGTCAGATCTCCTATAATTCACCCCTCCACTTT.

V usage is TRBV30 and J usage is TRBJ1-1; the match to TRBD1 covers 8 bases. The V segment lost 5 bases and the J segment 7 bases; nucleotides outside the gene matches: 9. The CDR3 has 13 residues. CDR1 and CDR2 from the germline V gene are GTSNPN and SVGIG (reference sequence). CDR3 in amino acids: CAWDRGGKGEAFF. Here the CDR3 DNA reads TGTGCCTGGGACAGGGGCGGAAAGGGTGAAGCTTTCTTT.

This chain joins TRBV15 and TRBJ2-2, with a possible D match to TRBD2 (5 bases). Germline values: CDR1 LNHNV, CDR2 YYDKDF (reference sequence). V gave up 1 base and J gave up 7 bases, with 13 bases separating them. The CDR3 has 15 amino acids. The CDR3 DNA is TGTGCCACCAGCAGAGTCGGACGAGGGAACGGGGAGCTGTTTTTT. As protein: CATSRVGRGNGELFF.

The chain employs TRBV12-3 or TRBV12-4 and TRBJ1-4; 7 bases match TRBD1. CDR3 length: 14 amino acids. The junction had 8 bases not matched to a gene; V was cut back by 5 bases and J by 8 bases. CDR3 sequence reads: CASSNQGVGEKLFF. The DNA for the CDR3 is TGTGCCAGCAGTAATCAGGGGGTAGGAGAAAAACTGTTTTTT.

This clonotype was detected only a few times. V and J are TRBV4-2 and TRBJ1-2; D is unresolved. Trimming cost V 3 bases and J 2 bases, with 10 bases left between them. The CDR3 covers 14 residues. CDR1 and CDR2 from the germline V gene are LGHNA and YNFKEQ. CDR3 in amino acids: CASSHIEENYGYTF. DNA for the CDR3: TGTGCCAGCAGCCATATCGAAGAAAACTATGGCTACACCTTC.

This CDR3 is CASSTTLAGGSTDTQYF. The CDR3 coding sequence is TGCGCCAGCAGCACAACCCTAGCGGGGGGCAGCACAGATACGCAGTATTTT. The J gene is TRBJ2-3, the V gene TRBV5-1; TRBD2 aligns across 11 bases. V was pared by 4 bases and J by 0 bases, with 7 bases of the junction left unmatched. CDR3 size: 17 residues. Germline loops: CDR1 SGHRS, CDR2 YFSETQ.

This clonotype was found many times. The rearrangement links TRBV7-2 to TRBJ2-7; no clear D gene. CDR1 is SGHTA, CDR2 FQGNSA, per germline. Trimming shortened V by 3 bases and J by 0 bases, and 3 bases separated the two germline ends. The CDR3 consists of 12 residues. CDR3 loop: CASSLTSYEQYV. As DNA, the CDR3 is TGTGCCAGCAGCTTGACCTCCTACGAGCAGTACGTC.

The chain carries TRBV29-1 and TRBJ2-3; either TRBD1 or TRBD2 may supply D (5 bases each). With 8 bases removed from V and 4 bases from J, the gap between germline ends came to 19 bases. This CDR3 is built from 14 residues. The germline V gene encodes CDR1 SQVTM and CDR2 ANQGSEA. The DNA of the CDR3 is TGCAGCATACGTGAGGGGCAGGGAGCAGATACGCAGTATTTT. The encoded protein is CSIREGQGADTQYF.

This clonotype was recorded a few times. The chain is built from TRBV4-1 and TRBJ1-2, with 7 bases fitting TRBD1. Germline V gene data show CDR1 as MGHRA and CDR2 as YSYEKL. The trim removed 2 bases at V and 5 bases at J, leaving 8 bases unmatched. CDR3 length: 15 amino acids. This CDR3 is CASSQPTGVGYGYTF. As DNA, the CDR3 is TGCGCCAGCAGCCAACCCACAGGGGTAGGGTATGGCTACACCTTC.

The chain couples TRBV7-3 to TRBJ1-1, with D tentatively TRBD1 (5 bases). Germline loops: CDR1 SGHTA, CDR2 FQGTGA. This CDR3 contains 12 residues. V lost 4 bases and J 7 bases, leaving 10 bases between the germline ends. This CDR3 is CASSCPDSEAFF. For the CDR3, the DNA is TGTGCCAGCAGCTGCCCCGACAGTGAAGCTTTCTTT.

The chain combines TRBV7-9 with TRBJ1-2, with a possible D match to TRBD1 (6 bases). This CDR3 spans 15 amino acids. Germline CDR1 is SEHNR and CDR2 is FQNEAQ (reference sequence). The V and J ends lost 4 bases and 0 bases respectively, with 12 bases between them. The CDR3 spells CASSSGGPSNYGYTF. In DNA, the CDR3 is TGTGCCAGCAGCTCCGGGGGGCCCTCTAACTATGGCTACACCTTC.

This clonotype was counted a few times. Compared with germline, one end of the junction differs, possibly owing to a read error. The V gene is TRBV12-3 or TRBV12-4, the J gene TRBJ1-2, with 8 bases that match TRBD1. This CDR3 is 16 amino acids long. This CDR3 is CASSLAGGRRNYGYTF. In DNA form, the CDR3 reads TGTGCCAGCAGCTTAGCAGGGGGCCGAAGGAACTATGGCTACACCTTC.

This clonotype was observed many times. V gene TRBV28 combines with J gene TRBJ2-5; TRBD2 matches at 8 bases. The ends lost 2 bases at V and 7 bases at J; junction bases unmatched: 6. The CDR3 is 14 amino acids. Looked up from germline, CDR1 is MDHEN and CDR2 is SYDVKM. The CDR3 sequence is CASSLASGRGTQYF. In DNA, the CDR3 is TGTGCCAGCAGTTTAGCTAGCGGGCGGGGGACCCAGTACTTC.

The CDR3 DNA sequence: TGTGCCAGCAGCTTCTACAGGGAGGCTGAGCAGTTCTTC. Its translation is CASSFYREAEQFF. This chain links TRBV11-3 with TRBJ2-1; D assignment may be TRBD1 or TRBD2 (6 bases each). In germline, CDR1 is SGHNT, CDR2 YENEEA. This CDR3 comprises 13 residues. Trimming took off 3 bases at V and 9 bases at J, with 12 bases between the two ends.

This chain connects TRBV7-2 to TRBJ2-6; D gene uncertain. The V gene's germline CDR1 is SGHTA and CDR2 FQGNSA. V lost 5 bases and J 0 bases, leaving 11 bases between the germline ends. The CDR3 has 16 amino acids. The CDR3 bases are TGTGCCAGCAGCCGAGAATTGACCTCTGGGGCCAACGTCCTGACTTTC. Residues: CASSRELTSGANVLTF.

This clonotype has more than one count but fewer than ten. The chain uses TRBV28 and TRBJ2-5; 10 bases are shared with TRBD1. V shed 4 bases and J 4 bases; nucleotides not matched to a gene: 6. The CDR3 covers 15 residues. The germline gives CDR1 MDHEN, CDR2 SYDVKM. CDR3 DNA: TGTGCCAGCAGTTCGGGGGACAGGGGAGGAGAGACCCAGTACTTC. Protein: CASSSGDRGGETQYF.

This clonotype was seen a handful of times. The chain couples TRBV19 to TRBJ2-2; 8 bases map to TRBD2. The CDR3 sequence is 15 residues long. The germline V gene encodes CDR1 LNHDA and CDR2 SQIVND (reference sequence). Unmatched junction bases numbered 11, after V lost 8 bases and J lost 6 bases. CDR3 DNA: TGTGCCAGTCGTCTTCCGGGACTAGGAGCCGGGGAGCTGTTTTTT. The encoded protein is CASRLPGLGAGELFF.

CDR3 loop: CASSKRTGGDGDQFF. In DNA, the CDR3 is TGTGCCAGCAGCAAGCGGACAGGGGGCGATGGTGATCAGTTCTTC. The rearrangement joins TRBV13 to TRBJ2-1, with 11 bases matching TRBD1. The CDR3 extends over 15 amino acids. V was clipped by 5 bases and J by 13 bases; unmatched bases: 13. CDR1 is PRHDT, CDR2 FYEKMQ, per germline (reference sequence).

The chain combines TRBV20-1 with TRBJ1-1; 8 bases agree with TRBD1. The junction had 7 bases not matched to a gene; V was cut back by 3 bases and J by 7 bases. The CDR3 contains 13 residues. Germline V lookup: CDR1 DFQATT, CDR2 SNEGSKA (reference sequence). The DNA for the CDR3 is TGCAGTGCTAGGGGGCAGGGGGCCGGTGAAGCTTTCTTT. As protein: CSARGQGAGEAFF.

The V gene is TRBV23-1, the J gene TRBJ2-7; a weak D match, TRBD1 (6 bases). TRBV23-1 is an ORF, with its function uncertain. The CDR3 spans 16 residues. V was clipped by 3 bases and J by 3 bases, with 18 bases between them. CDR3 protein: CASSQRGLQGLYEQYF. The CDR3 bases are TGCGCCAGCAGTCAGAGAGGCCTTCAGGGGCTCTACGAGCAGTACTTC.

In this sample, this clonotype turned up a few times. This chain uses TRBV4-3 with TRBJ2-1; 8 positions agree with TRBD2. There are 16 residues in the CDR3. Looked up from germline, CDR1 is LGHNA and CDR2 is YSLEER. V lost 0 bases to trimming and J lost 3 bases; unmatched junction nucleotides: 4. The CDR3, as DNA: TGCGCCAGCAGCCAAGAGCGCGGGGGGATCTACAATGAGCAGTTCTTC. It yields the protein CASSQERGGIYNEQFF.